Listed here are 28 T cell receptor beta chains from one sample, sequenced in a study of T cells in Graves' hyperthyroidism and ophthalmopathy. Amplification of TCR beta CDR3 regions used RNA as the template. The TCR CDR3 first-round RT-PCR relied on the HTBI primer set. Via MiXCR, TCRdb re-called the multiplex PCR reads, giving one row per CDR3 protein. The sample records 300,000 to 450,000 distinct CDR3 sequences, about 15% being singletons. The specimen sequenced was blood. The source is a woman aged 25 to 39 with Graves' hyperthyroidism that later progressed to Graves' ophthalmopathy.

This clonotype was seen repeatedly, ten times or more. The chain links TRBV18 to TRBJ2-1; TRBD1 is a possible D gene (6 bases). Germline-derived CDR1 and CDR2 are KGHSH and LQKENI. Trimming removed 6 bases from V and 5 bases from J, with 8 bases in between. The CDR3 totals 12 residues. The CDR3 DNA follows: TGTGCCAGCTCGGCAGGGGACAATGAGCAGTTCTTC. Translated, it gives CASSAGDNEQFF.

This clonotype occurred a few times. The CDR3 sequence: CASSQDWGAGGELFF. In nucleotides, the CDR3 is TGTGCCAGCAGCCAAGACTGGGGGGCAGGCGGGGAGCTGTTTTTT. This sequence joins TRBV3-1 and TRBJ2-2; D may match TRBD1 or TRBD2 (6 bases each). V lost 0 bases and J lost 7, with 12 bases in between. CDR1 is LGHDT and CDR2 is YNNKEL in the germline V gene (reference sequence). This CDR3 comprises 15 residues.

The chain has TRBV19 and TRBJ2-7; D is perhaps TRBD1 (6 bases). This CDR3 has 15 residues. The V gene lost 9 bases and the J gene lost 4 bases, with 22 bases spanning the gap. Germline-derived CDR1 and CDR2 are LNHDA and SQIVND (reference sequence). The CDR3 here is CASSPGVYSNYEQYF. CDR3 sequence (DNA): TGTGCCAGCTCCCCAGGGGTGTATTCTAATTACGAGCAGTACTTC.

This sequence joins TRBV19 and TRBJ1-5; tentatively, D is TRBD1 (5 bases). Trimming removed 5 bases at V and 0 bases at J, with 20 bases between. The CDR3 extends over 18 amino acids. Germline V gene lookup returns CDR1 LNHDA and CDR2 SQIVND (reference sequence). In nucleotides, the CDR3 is TGTGCCAGTAGTCCGGTCCTACTTACAGGAGATAGCAATCAGCCCCAGCATTTT. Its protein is CASSPVLLTGDSNQPQHF.

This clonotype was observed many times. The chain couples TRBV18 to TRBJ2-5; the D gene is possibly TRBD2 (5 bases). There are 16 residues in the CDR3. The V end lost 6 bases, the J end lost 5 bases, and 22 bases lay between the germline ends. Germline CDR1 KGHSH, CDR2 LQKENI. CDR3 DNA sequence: TGTGCCAGCTCCCTAGGACCGGGAACTTTGGGCGAGACCCAGTACTTC. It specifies CASSLGPGTLGETQYF.

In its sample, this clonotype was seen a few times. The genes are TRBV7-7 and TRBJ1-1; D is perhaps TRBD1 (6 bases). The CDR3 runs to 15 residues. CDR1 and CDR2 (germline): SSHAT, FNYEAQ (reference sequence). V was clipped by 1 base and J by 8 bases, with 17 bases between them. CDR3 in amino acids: CASSLGQEPPSEAFF. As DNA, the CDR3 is TGTGCCAGCAGCTTAGGACAGGAGCCACCGTCCGAAGCTTTCTTT.

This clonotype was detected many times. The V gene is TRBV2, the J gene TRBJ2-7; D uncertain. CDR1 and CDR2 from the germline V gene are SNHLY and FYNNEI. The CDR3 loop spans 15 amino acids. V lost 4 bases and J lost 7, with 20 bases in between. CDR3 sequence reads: CASSAYSRVSGEQYF. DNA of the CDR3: TGTGCCAGCAGTGCTTACTCACGAGTCTCTGGAGAGCAGTACTTC. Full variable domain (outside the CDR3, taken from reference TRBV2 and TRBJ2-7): EPEVTQTPSHQVTQMGQEVILRCVPISNHLYFYWYRQILGQKVEFLVSFYNNEISEKSEIFDDQFSVERPDGSNFTLKIRSTKLEDSAMYFCASSAYSRVSGEQYFGPGTRLTVT.

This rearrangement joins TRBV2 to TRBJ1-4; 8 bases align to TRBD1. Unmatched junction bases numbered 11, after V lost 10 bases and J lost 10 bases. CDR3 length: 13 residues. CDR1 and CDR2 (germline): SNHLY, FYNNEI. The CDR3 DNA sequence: TGTGCCACCGGGACAGGCCAAATGGGAAAACTGTTTTTT. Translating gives CATGTGQMGKLFF.

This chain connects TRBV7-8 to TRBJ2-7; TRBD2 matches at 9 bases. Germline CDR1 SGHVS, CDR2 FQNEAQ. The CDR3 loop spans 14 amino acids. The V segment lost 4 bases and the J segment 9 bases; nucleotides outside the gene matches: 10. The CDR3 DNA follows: TGTGCCAGCAGCTCCACGGGACTAGCACCAAGGCAGTACTTC. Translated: CASSSTGLAPRQYF.

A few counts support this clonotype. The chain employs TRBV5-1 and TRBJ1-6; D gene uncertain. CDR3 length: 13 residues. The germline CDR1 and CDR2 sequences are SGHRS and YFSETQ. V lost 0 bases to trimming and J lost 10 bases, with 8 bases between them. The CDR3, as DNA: TGCGCCAGCAGCTTGGATTTATGGTCACCCCTCCACTTT. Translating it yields CASSLDLWSPLHF. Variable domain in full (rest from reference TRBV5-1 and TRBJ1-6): KAGVTQTPRYLIKTRGQQVTLSCSPISGHRSVSWYQQTPGQGLQFLFEYFSETQRNKGNFPGRFSGRQFSNSRSEMNVSTLELGDSALYLCASSLDLWSPLHFGNGTRLTVT.

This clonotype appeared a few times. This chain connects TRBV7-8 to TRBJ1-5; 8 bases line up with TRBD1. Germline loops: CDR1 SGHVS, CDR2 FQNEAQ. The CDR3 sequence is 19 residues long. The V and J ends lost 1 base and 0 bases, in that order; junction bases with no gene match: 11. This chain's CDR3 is CASSLGARGQRRSNQPQHF. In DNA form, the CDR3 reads TGTGCCAGCAGCTTAGGGGCCAGGGGGCAGAGACGTAGCAATCAGCCCCAGCATTTT.

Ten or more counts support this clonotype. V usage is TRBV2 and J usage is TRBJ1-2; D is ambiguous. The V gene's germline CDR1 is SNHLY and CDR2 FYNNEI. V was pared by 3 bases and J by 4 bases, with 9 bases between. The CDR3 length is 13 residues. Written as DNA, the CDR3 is TGTGCCAGCAGTGATATGCGGGGCTATGGCTACACCTTC. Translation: CASSDMRGYGYTF.

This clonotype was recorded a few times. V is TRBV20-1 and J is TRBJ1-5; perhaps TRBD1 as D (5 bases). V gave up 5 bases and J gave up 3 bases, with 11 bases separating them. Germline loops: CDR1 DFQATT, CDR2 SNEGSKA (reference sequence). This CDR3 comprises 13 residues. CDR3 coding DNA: TGCAGTGCTGAAGGGGAGTTCAATCAGCCCCAGCATTTT. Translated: CSAEGEFNQPQHF.

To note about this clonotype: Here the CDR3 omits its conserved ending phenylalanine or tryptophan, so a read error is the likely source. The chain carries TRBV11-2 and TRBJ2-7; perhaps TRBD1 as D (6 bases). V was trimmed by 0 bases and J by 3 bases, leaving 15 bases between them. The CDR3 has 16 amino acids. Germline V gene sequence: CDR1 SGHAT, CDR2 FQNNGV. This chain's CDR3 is CASSLDQGTPYYEQYL. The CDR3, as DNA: TGTGCCAGCAGCTTAGACCAGGGGACACCTTACTACGAGCAGTACCTC.

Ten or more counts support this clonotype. The CDR3 DNA is TGTGCCAGCAGCTCCCCCGCTAGCAGTCTGGGCGAGCAGTACTTC. Translation gives CASSSPASSLGEQYF. The V call is TRBV7-8, the J call TRBJ2-7; maybe TRBD2 (5 bases). The V gene's germline CDR1 is SGHVS and CDR2 FQNEAQ. Trimming pared 4 bases from V and 6 bases from J, leaving 19 bases between. The CDR3 is 15 amino acids.

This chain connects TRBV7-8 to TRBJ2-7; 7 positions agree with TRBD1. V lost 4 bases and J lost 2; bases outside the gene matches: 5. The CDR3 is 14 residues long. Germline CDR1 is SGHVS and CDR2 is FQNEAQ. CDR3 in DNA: TGTGCCAGCAGCTCGGACAGGACCACCTACGAGCAGTACTTC. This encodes CASSSDRTTYEQYF.

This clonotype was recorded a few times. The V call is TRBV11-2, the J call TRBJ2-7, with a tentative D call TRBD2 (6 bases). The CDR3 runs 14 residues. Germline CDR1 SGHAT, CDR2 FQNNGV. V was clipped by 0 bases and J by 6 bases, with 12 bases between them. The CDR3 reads CASSLEPSAGEQYF. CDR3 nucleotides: TGTGCCAGCAGCTTAGAGCCGTCAGCGGGCGAGCAGTACTTC.

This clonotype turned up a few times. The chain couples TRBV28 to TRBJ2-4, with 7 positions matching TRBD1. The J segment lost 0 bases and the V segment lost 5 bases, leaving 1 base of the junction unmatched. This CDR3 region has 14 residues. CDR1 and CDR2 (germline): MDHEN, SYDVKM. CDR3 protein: CASSRQGAKNIQYF. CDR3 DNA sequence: TGTGCCAGCAGTCGACAGGGAGCCAAAAACATTCAGTACTTC.

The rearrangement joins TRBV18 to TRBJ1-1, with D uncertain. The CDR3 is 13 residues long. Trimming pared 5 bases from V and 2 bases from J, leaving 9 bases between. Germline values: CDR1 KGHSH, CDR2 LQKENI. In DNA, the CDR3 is TGTGCCAGCTCAAGGGCCGTAAACACTGAAGCTTTCTTT. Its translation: CASSRAVNTEAFF.

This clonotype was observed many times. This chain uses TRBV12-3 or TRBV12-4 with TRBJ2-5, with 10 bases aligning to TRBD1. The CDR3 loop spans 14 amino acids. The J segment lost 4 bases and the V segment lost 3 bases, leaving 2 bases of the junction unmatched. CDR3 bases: TGTGCCAGCAGTTTCGGGACAGGGGTAGAGACCCAGTACTTC. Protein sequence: CASSFGTGVETQYF.

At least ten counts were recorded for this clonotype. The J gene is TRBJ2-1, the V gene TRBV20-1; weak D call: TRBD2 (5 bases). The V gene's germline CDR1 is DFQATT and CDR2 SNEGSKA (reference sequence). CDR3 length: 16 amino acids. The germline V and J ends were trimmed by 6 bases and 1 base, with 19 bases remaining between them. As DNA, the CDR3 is TGCAGTGCCCAGGCGAGACGGGGAGCTTCCTACAATGAGCAGTTCTTC. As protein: CSAQARRGASYNEQFF.

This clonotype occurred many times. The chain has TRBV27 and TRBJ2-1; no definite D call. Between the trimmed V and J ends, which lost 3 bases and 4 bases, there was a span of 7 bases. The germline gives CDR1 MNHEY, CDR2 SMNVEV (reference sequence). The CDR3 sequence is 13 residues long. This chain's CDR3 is CASSFGRYNEQFF. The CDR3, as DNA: TGTGCCAGCAGTTTTGGCAGGTACAATGAGCAGTTCTTC.

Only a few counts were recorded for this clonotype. CDR3 sequence: CASSSPPGGASYGYTF. CDR3 sequence (DNA): TGTGCCAGCAGCTCTCCGCCAGGGGGCGCGTCGTATGGCTACACCTTC. This chain uses TRBV5-5 with TRBJ1-2; TRBD1 matches at 8 bases. The germline gives CDR1 SGHKS, CDR2 YYEKEE (reference sequence). V was pared by 3 bases and J by 5 bases, with 12 bases of the junction left unmatched. The CDR3 has 16 amino acids.

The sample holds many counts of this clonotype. DNA of the CDR3: TGTGCCAGCAGTTTATCCGGGACAAAATCCTACGAGCAGTACTTC. Residues: CASSLSGTKSYEQYF. V is TRBV28 and J is TRBJ2-7; weak D call: TRBD1 (6 bases). Germline V gene sequence: CDR1 MDHEN, CDR2 SYDVKM. The V end was cut by 1 base, the J end by 1 base, with 11 bases between. This CDR3 contains 15 residues.

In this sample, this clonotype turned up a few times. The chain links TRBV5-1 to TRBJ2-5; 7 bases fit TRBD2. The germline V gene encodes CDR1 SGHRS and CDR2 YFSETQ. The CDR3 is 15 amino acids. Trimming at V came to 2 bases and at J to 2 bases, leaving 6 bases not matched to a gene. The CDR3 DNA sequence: TGCGCCAGCAGCTTTGGGGGGAGGGGTCAAGAGACCCAGTACTTC. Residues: CASSFGGRGQETQYF.

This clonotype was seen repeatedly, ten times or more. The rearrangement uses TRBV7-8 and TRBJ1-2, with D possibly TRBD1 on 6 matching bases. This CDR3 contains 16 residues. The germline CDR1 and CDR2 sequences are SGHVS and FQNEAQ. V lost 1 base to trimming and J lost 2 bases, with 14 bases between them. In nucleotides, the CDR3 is TGTGCCAGCAGCTTAGAAACTGGGCAGGGGAACTATGGCTACACCTTC. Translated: CASSLETGQGNYGYTF.

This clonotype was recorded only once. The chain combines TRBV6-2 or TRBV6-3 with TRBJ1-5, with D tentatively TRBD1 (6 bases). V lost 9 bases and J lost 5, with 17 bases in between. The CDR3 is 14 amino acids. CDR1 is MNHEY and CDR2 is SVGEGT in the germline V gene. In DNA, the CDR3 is TGTGCCAGTCCGTCCGGGACACCTCATCAGCCCCAGCATTTT. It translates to CASPSGTPHQPQHF.

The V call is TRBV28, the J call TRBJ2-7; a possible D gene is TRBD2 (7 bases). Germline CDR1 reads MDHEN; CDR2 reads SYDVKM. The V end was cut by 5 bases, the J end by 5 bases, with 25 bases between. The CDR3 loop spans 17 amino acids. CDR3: CASSEIGVGAGEHEQYF. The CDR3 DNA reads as TGTGCCAGCAGTGAAATTGGAGTGGGGGCGGGAGAGCACGAGCAGTACTTC. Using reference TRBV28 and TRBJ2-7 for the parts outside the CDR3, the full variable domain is DVKVTQSSRYLVKRTGEKVFLECVQDMDHENMFWYRQDPGLGLRLIYFSYDVKMKEKGDIPEGYSVSREKKERFSLILESASTNQTSMYLCASSEIGVGAGEHEQYFGPGTRLTVT.